This TCR beta chain originates from a study of OX40 agonist ivuxolimab in advanced cancers. Overall study context: A male proportion of over 75% was recorded, with mean age about 60 years and range about 23 to 90. Therapy given before enrollment (anti-PD-1, anti-PD-L1 or anti-CTLA-4) was allowed, and around 44% had some.

Study-wide findings and caveats: There were also nonresponders showing low normalized T-cell clonal expansion. By week 6 at 0.1 to 3.0 mg/kg, blood CD4+ and CD8+ T cells had expanded clonally.

On this clone: Its antigen is unknown.

TCRdb keeps only in-frame clones here, not all; method: immunoSEQ multiplex PCR. The data hold around 40,000 clones, with 85% to 90% observed a single time. Trimming took 0 bases from V and 3 from J, leaving 8 bases between them. Germline V gene data show CDR1 as MGHRA and CDR2 as YSYEKL. This CDR3 comprises 14 residues. This TCR was recovered from an adult with an advanced solid tumor such as melanoma, head and neck, liver or kidney cancer. J is TRBJ1-1 and V is TRBV4-1, with D unresolved. Sequenced material: CD4+ or CD8+ T cells sorted from blood, taken in a trial of the OX40 agonist ivuxolimab. The CDR3 DNA reads TGCGCCAGCAGCCAAGATCGCAGATACACTGAAGCTTTCTTT. Protein product: CASSQDRRYTEAFF.